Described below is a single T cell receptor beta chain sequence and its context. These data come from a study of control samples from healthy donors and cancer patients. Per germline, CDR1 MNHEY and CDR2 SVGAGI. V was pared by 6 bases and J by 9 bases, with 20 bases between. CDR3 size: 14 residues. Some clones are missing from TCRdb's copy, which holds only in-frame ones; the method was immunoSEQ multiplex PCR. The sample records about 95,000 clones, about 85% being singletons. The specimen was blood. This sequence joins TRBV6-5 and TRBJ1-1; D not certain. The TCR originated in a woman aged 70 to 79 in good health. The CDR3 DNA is TGTGCCAGCAGCCCGACTCACACGGCCCCCAAAGCTTTCTTT. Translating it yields CASSPTHTAPKAFF.